A single sample gave rise to the 21 T cell receptor beta chains below, sequenced in a study of regulatory T cells in long-lasting Graves disease. According to the study, TCR beta libraries were built with iRepertoire HTBI primers and CDR3-region Arm-PCR. Via MiXCR, TCRdb re-called the multiplex PCR reads, giving one row per CDR3 protein. The sample has about 540,000 distinct CDR3 sequences; roughly 13% are singletons. The sample's time point: newly diagnosed GD, antithyroid drugs for less than 3 months. RNA extracted from PBMCs served as the sequencing template. These data were also reused for a study on T cells in Graves' hyperthyroidism and ophthalmopathy.

Sequences were derived from peripheral blood mononuclear cells (PBMCs), sampled at new diagnosis, from a patient treated with antithyroid drugs. The receptors originated from a man aged 30 to 39 with Graves disease.

This clonotype has ten or more counts. This chain joins TRBV6-1 and TRBJ1-2; no definite D call. The CDR3 sequence is 16 residues long. Deletions cut 2 bases from V and 4 bases from J, with 17 bases between. Looked up from germline, CDR1 is MNHNS and CDR2 is SASEGT. CDR3 in DNA: TGTGCCAGCAGTGAAATGCATCAAGTCAAGAGCTATGGCTACACCTTC. Its translation: CASSEMHQVKSYGYTF.

The V gene is TRBV27, the J gene TRBJ2-7, with D perhaps matching TRBD1 (7 bases). V lost 5 bases and J lost 6, with 14 bases in between. This CDR3 spans 13 amino acids. Germline V gene sequence: CDR1 MNHEY, CDR2 SMNVEV (reference sequence). CDR3: CASSPRQGGEQYF. DNA of the CDR3: TGTGCCAGCAGTCCCAGACAGGGAGGCGAGCAGTACTTC.

This clonotype was seen ten or more times. This chain joins TRBV27 and TRBJ1-5; possibly TRBD1 for D (5 bases). Germline CDR1 and CDR2: MNHEY and SMNVEV (reference sequence). V was pared by 10 bases and J by 3 bases, with 19 bases between. The CDR3 contains 15 residues. In DNA form, the CDR3 reads TGTGCCACTCGACCGAGAGGGGCGTTCAATCAGCCCCAGCATTTT. This encodes CATRPRGAFNQPQHF.

This clonotype was seen ten or more times. The chain has TRBV24-1 and TRBJ2-3, with TRBD2 matching 8 bases. There are 16 residues in the CDR3. Trimming removed 4 bases from V and 3 bases from J; junction bases left unmatched: 8. The germline V gene has CDR1 KGHDR and CDR2 SFDVKD. CDR3: CATSDPWAGGTDTQYF. CDR3 coding DNA: TGTGCCACCAGTGACCCTTGGGCGGGAGGAACAGATACGCAGTATTTT.

This clonotype was counted many times. The gene calls are TRBV12-3 or TRBV12-4 and TRBJ1-6; D is perhaps TRBD1 (6 bases). The CDR3 is 13 residues long. Trimming removed 5 bases from V and 10 bases from J, with 12 bases in between. The CDR3 sequence is CASSPTGASPLHF. The CDR3 bases are TGTGCCAGCAGTCCGACGGGGGCCTCACCCCTCCACTTT.

The chain uses TRBV6-1 and TRBJ2-3; no clear D gene. The DNA end is a closer match to TRBJ2-1, so the J assignment may be wrong. The CDR3 covers 12 residues. CDR1 MNHNS and CDR2 SASEGT come from the germline V gene. The CDR3 reads CASSDGINEQFF. In nucleotides, the CDR3 is TGTGCCAGCAGTGACGGAATAAATGAGCAGTTCTTC.

This clonotype was observed a handful of times. This chain links TRBV14 with TRBJ2-1; 14 bases fit TRBD2. This CDR3 spans 13 amino acids. In germline, CDR1 is SGHDN, CDR2 FVKESK. Germline trimming cut 10 bases from V and 9 bases from J; bases unmatched to any gene: 5. The CDR3 sequence is CATGLAGGFEQFF. CDR3 sequence (DNA): TGTGCCACCGGACTAGCGGGAGGTTTTGAGCAGTTCTTC.

The chain joins TRBV5-1 to TRBJ2-3; D is possibly TRBD1 (5 bases). CDR1 is SGHRS and CDR2 is YFSETQ in the germline V gene. Trimming took off 0 bases at V and 3 bases at J, with 11 bases between the two ends. The CDR3 loop spans 15 amino acids. CDR3 sequence (DNA): TGCGCCAGCAGCTTGGTTGAAGGGGTGACAGATACGCAGTATTTT. Translating it yields CASSLVEGVTDTQYF.

This clonotype was seen a handful of times. Here the CDR3 reads CASSLGRYSSNEKLFF. As DNA, the CDR3 is TGCGCCAGCAGCTTGGGAAGGTACTCCTCTAATGAAAAACTGTTTTTT. This rearrangement joins TRBV5-1 to TRBJ1-4; D uncertain. V shed 0 bases and J shed 3 bases, with 12 bases lying between them. The V gene's germline CDR1 is SGHRS and CDR2 YFSETQ. The CDR3 runs to 16 residues.

This clonotype showed up many times. V usage is TRBV24-1 and J usage is TRBJ2-5; tentative D call: TRBD1 (6 bases). This CDR3 region has 16 residues. Per the germline V gene, CDR1 is KGHDR and CDR2 is SFDVKD. Deletions cut 0 bases from V and 3 bases from J, with 13 bases between. Here the CDR3 DNA reads TGTGCCACCAGTGATTTGGAGCAGGGGAATGAAGAGACCCAGTACTTC. Translated, it gives CATSDLEQGNEETQYF.

This clonotype was recorded many times. The rearrangement links TRBV6-2 or TRBV6-3 to TRBJ1-1; unclear D gene. This CDR3 has 11 amino acids. V was pared by 6 bases and J by 6 bases, with 8 bases between. CDR1 MNHEY and CDR2 SVGEGT come from the germline V gene. In DNA form, the CDR3 reads TGTGCCAGCAGACGTGCCTCTGAAGCTTTCTTT. Translating it yields CASRRASEAFF.

The table lists this clonotype with a few counts. This could be a read error, since a much larger clone is one nucleotide away. This chain joins TRBV2 and TRBJ2-4; 9 nucleotides agree with TRBD1. Germline values: CDR1 SNHLY, CDR2 FYNNEI. The CDR3 has 14 amino acids. Trimming removed 5 bases from V and 11 bases from J; junction bases left unmatched: 10. The CDR3, as DNA: TGTGCCAGCAGTCCGGACAGGGGAAGTTACGTTCAGTACTTC. This gives the protein CASSPDRGSYVQYF.

The chain joins TRBV18 to TRBJ2-1; D is unclear. The V and J ends lost 3 bases and 7 bases respectively, with 7 bases between them. Germline CDR1 reads KGHSH; CDR2 reads LQKENI. CDR3 length: 12 residues. The CDR3 is CASSPPANEQFF. DNA for the CDR3: TGTGCCAGCTCACCCCCGGCTAATGAGCAGTTCTTC.

The chain combines TRBV5-1 with TRBJ2-7; 7 nucleotides align to TRBD2. Per the germline V gene, CDR1 is SGHRS and CDR2 is YFSETQ. Trimming at V came to 7 bases and at J to 3 bases, leaving 16 bases not matched to a gene. The CDR3 contains 16 residues. The CDR3 region is CASGPTSSAGLYEQYF. The CDR3 DNA is TGCGCCAGCGGGCCTACCTCCTCAGCGGGGCTCTACGAGCAGTACTTC. The variable domain in full, completed from reference TRBV5-1 and TRBJ2-7, reads KAGVTQTPRYLIKTRGQQVTLSCSPISGHRSVSWYQQTPGQGLQFLFEYFSETQRNKGNFPGRFSGRQFSNSRSEMNVSTLELGDSALYLCASGPTSSAGLYEQYFGPGTRLTVT.

CDR3 bases: TGTGCCAGTAGTATAGGGGCCAGGGACAGGGGCTACAATGAGCAGTTCTTC. This codes for CASSIGARDRGYNEQFF. V usage is TRBV19 and J usage is TRBJ2-1; 10 positions agree with TRBD1. The CDR3 has 17 residues. V was pared by 1 base and J by 3 bases, with 6 bases of the junction left unmatched. The V gene's germline CDR1 is LNHDA and CDR2 SQIVND (reference sequence).

About this clonotype: A much larger clone differs by one base, so this may be a read error. The chain has TRBV15 and TRBJ1-5, with D perhaps TRBD1 (6 bases). V gave up 0 bases and J gave up 0 bases, with 15 bases separating them. CDR1 is LNHNV and CDR2 is YYDKDF in the germline V gene (reference sequence). This CDR3 is 18 amino acids long. CDR3 in DNA: TGTGCCACCAGCAGAGACCAGACAGGAGACTTTAGCAATCAGCCCCAGCATTTT. Amino acids: CATSRDQTGDFSNQPQHF.

There are many counts of this clonotype. This chain uses TRBV12-3 or TRBV12-4 with TRBJ2-1; no firm D call. Trimming took 0 bases from V and 8 from J, leaving 5 bases between them. The CDR3 is made up of 12 amino acids. The CDR3 DNA follows: TGTGCCAGCAGTTTAGCGTTGCATGAGCAGTTCTTC. Protein sequence: CASSLALHEQFF.

This clonotype was seen repeatedly, ten times or more. The V call is TRBV11-3, the J call TRBJ2-1; D is undetermined. The ends were cut back, 1 base at V and 6 bases at J, with 7 bases in the middle. This CDR3 has 13 residues. Germline CDR1 and CDR2: SGHNT and YENEEA. CDR3 nucleotides: TGTGCCAGCAGCTTAGGGGAAACCAATGAGCAGTTCTTC. This sequence encodes CASSLGETNEQFF. The variable domain in full, completed from reference TRBV11-3 and TRBJ2-1, reads EAGVVQSPRYKIIEKKQPVAFWCNPISGHNTLYWYLQNLGQGPELLIRYENEEAVDDSQLPKDRFSAERLKGVDSTLKIQPAELGDSAVYLCASSLGETNEQFFGPGTRLTVL.

In this sample, this clonotype turned up many times. V usage is TRBV12-3 or TRBV12-4 and J usage is TRBJ2-1; D is possibly TRBD1 or TRBD2 (6 bases each). With 7 bases removed from V and 7 bases from J, the gap between germline ends came to 17 bases. CDR3 length: 14 amino acids. CDR3 coding DNA: TGTGCCAGCACCCCCTCCGGAGGGGGGAATGAGCAGTTCTTC. Translated: CASTPSGGGNEQFF.

This clonotype came up a few times. The rearrangement joins TRBV6-4 to TRBJ1-1; a possible D gene is TRBD1 (5 bases). Germline V lookup: CDR1 MRHNA, CDR2 SNTAGT. V was pared by 0 bases and J by 6 bases, with 14 bases between. The CDR3 covers 15 residues. Written as DNA, the CDR3 is TGTGCCAGCAGTGACTCGGGATCAGGGAAGGCTGAAGCTTTCTTT. Its protein is CASSDSGSGKAEAFF.

This clonotype has only a few counts. This rearrangement joins TRBV25-1 to TRBJ2-3, with 11 bases fitting TRBD2. CDR1 is MGHDK and CDR2 is SYGVNS in the germline V gene. This CDR3 has 16 amino acids. J was trimmed by 5 bases and V by 9 bases; bases with no gene match: 13. In DNA form, the CDR3 reads TGTGCCAGTGGACTAGCGGGCGGCCCGACCTTAGATACGCAGTATTTT. Encoded protein: CASGLAGGPTLDTQYF.